The 32 T cell receptor beta chains in this list originate from one sample, sequenced in a study of Ad26.COV2.S vaccination and SARS-CoV-2 variants. TCRdb keeps only in-frame clones here, not all; method: immunoSEQ multiplex PCR. The table lists more than 250,000 clones, around 87% of them singletons. Treatment of the sample: about 20 received Ad26.COV2.S at low or high dose, single or two shots; about 5 received placebo; per-sample allocation not given. Collection of the samples took place on day 63 after the first injection of vaccine or placebo. The specimen comprised peripheral blood, sampled in a trial of Ad26.COV2.S vaccine versus placebo. These receptors all stem from a person aged 18 to 59 who received the Ad26.COV2.S COVID-19 vaccine or a placebo.

This chain uses TRBV6-5 with TRBJ1-4; 9 bases line up with TRBD1. CDR1 is MNHEY, CDR2 SVGAGI, per germline. Trimming took 7 bases from V and 8 from J; bases not matched to a gene: 8. This CDR3 is 14 amino acids long. The CDR3 nucleotides read TGTGCCAGCAATCCTGACAGGGGGTCAGAAAAACTGTTTTTT. Translated, it gives CASNPDRGSEKLFF.

Only one count was recorded for this clone. V is TRBV4-1 and J is TRBJ1-2; the match to TRBD1 covers 9 bases. The CDR3 consists of 15 residues. The germline CDR1 and CDR2 sequences are MGHRA and YSYEKL. Germline trimming cut 3 bases from V and 4 bases from J; bases unmatched to any gene: 6. DNA for the CDR3: TGCGCCAGCAGCCAGCCCACAGGGGGCTCCTATGGCTACACCTTC. Residues: CASSQPTGGSYGYTF.

CDR3 DNA: TGTGCCAGCAGCCAACTGTGGGACAGCGTCTATGGCTACACCTTC. Protein product: CASSQLWDSVYGYTF. The chain links TRBV3-1 (or the pseudogene TRBV3-2) to TRBJ1-2, with 7 bases lining up with TRBD1. The length of the CDR3 is 15 residues. Per the germline V gene, CDR1 is LGHDT and CDR2 is YNNKEL (reference sequence). With 2 bases clipped from V and 4 bases from J, the junction kept 7 bases outside the gene matches.

CDR3 sequence: CASSATNKGEYGYTF. CDR3 DNA: TGTGCCAGCAGCGCTACCAACAAGGGGGAGTATGGCTACACCTTC. This chain uses TRBV9 with TRBJ1-2; possibly TRBD1 for D (6 bases). Per the germline V gene, CDR1 is SGDLS and CDR2 is YYNGEE. Trimming took off 3 bases at V and 5 bases at J, with 17 bases between the two ends. CDR3 length equals 15 residues.

This chain's CDR3 is CASSSGTGFYEQYF. In DNA, the CDR3 is TGTGCCAGCAGTTCCGGGACAGGATTCTACGAGCAGTACTTC. The genes are TRBV2 and TRBJ2-7; TRBD1 aligns across 8 bases. The length of the CDR3 is 14 residues. J was trimmed by 3 bases and V by 5 bases; bases with no gene match: 6. CDR1 is SNHLY, CDR2 FYNNEI, per germline.

J is TRBJ2-7 and V is TRBV7-2; D is tentatively TRBD1 or TRBD2 (5 bases each). CDR1 is SGHTA, CDR2 FQGNSA, per germline. V lost 5 bases to trimming and J lost 2 bases, with 13 bases between them. CDR3 length equals 14 residues. Here the CDR3 reads CASSPRDRAYEQYF. Written as DNA, the CDR3 is TGTGCCAGCAGCCCCCGGGACCGTGCCTACGAGCAGTACTTC. The variable domain in full, completed from reference TRBV7-2 and TRBJ2-7, reads GAGVSQSPSNKVTEKGKDVELRCDPISGHTALYWYRQSLGQGLEFLIYFQGNSAPDKSGLPSDRFSAERTGGSVSTLTIQRTQQEDSAVYLCASSPRDRAYEQYFGPGTRLTVT.

The chain combines TRBV2 with TRBJ2-5, with TRBD2 matching over 9 bases. This CDR3 has 17 residues. From germline, CDR1 is SNHLY and CDR2 FYNNEI. V lost 5 bases and J lost 3; bases outside the gene matches: 13. The CDR3 DNA follows: TGTGCCAGCAGTTCCCTAGCGGGAACGACGGTTGAAGAGACCCAGTACTTC. Its protein is CASSSLAGTTVEETQYF.

A few counts support this clone. J is TRBJ1-6 and V is TRBV6-1, with 7 bases identical to TRBD1. V lost 3 bases, J lost 7 bases, and 3 bases stayed unmatched. The CDR3 totals 14 residues. The V gene's germline CDR1 is MNHNS and CDR2 SASEGT. The CDR3 DNA follows: TGTGCCAGCAGTGAGGGGACAGACAATTCACCCCTCCACTTT. Protein product: CASSEGTDNSPLHF.

There are a few counts of this clone. The chain is built from TRBV7-6 and TRBJ2-1; 9 bases fit TRBD1. The CDR3 totals 15 residues. Germline values: CDR1 SGHVS, CDR2 FNYEAQ. V was clipped by 1 base and J by 7 bases; unmatched bases: 5. This CDR3 is CASSLGQGDFNEQFF. CDR3 nucleotides: TGTGCCAGCAGCTTAGGACAGGGGGACTTTAATGAGCAGTTCTTC.

The J gene is TRBJ1-2, the V gene TRBV11-3; 7 bases map to TRBD1. The V segment lost 4 bases and the J segment 3 bases; nucleotides outside the gene matches: 17. The CDR3 runs to 18 residues. CDR1 and CDR2 from the germline V gene are SGHNT and YENEEA. The chain's CDR3 is CASSSPPHINGTDYGYTF. CDR3 bases: TGTGCCAGCAGCTCCCCTCCCCATATTAACGGGACAGACTATGGCTACACCTTC.

This sequence joins TRBV18 and TRBJ1-1, with a tentative D call TRBD1 (5 bases). Germline lookup yields CDR1 KGHSH and CDR2 LQKENI. The CDR3 loop spans 15 amino acids. V was trimmed by 3 bases and J by 0 bases, leaving 11 bases between them. CDR3 nucleotides: TGTGCCAGCTCACCGGGACCGGAGATGAACACTGAAGCTTTCTTT. Amino acids: CASSPGPEMNTEAFF.

This chain links TRBV6-5 with TRBJ2-2; 10 positions agree with TRBD2. V lost 4 bases and J lost 7; bases outside the gene matches: 6. Germline CDR1 reads MNHEY; CDR2 reads SVGAGI. This CDR3 region has 15 residues. The CDR3: CASSWGLASHGELFF. The CDR3, as DNA: TGTGCCAGCAGTTGGGGACTAGCGAGTCACGGGGAGCTGTTTTTT.

The V and J genes are TRBV29-1 and TRBJ2-5, with TRBD1 matching over 7 bases. The CDR3 is made up of 12 amino acids. V was clipped by 4 bases and J by 7 bases; unmatched bases: 6. Germline CDR1 is SQVTM and CDR2 is ANQGSEA. CDR3 protein: CSVGQGTRTQYF. CDR3 coding DNA: TGCAGCGTTGGACAGGGAACGAGGACCCAGTACTTC.

This chain links TRBV19 with TRBJ2-5; 14 bases are a match to TRBD2. J was trimmed by 6 bases and V by 9 bases; bases with no gene match: 3. The CDR3 is made up of 13 amino acids. Germline CDR1 LNHDA, CDR2 SQIVND (reference sequence). In nucleotides, the CDR3 is TGTGCCAGCGGGACTAGCGGGAGTAAGACCCAGTACTTC. Translation gives CASGTSGSKTQYF.

The chain uses TRBV5-1 and TRBJ1-2; D unresolved. The CDR3 has 14 residues. Germline CDR1 reads SGHRS; CDR2 reads YFSETQ. V dropped 5 bases and J dropped 4 bases, with 15 bases sitting between them. The CDR3 coding sequence is TGCGCCAGCAGAGTGTCGTCAGGAGGCTATGGCTACACCTTC. Protein: CASRVSSGGYGYTF.

The V gene is TRBV9, the J gene TRBJ1-4, with D tentatively TRBD1 (6 bases). The V end lost 0 bases, the J end lost 6 bases, and 15 bases lay between the germline ends. The germline gives CDR1 SGDLS, CDR2 YYNGEE. The CDR3 has 16 residues. The CDR3 reads CASSVAIEGGDEKLFF. The CDR3 nucleotides read TGTGCCAGCAGCGTAGCGATCGAAGGGGGGGATGAAAAACTGTTTTTT. The full variable domain, completed using reference TRBV9 and TRBJ1-4, is DSGVTQTPKHLITATGQRVTLRCSPRSGDLSVYWYQQSLDQGLQFLIQYYNGEERAKGNILERFSAQQFPDLHSELNLSSLELGDSALYFCASSVAIEGGDEKLFFGSGTQLSVL.

The count of this clone is one. The chain couples TRBV30 to TRBJ1-4, with D unclear. Trimming took 0 bases from V and 12 from J, leaving 11 bases between them. Per the germline V gene, CDR1 is GTSNPN and CDR2 is SVGIG (reference sequence). CDR3 length equals 12 residues. CDR3 sequence: CAWSVTGFELFF. CDR3 in DNA: TGTGCCTGGAGTGTCACCGGGTTCGAACTGTTTTTT. The full variable domain, rest sourced from reference TRBV30 and TRBJ1-4, is SQTIHQWPATLVQPVGSPLSLECTVEGTSNPNLYWYRQAAGRGLQLLFYSVGIGQISSEVPQNLSASRPQDRQFILSSKKLLLSDSGFYLCAWSVTGFELFFGSGTQLSVL.

This clone was observed once. The chain combines TRBV4-1 with TRBJ1-1; no firm D call. The CDR3 totals 14 residues. V was trimmed by 0 bases and J by 7 bases, leaving 12 bases between them. Germline CDR1 and CDR2: MGHRA and YSYEKL. CDR3: CASSQDQSGGEAFF. The CDR3 DNA reads as TGCGCCAGCAGCCAAGATCAGTCAGGTGGTGAAGCTTTCTTT.

The J gene is TRBJ1-4, the V gene TRBV5-1; TRBD1 matches 12 bases. The junction had 1 base not matched to a gene; V was cut back by 3 bases and J by 7 bases. Germline V gene data show CDR1 as SGHRS and CDR2 as YFSETQ. This CDR3 is built from 14 residues. This CDR3 is CASSWGQGAEKLFF. The CDR3 region has the DNA TGCGCCAGCAGCTGGGGACAGGGGGCTGAAAAACTGTTTTTT. Full variable domain (rest looked up from reference TRBV5-1 and TRBJ1-4): KAGVTQTPRYLIKTRGQQVTLSCSPISGHRSVSWYQQTPGQGLQFLFEYFSETQRNKGNFPGRFSGRQFSNSRSEMNVSTLELGDSALYLCASSWGQGAEKLFFGSGTQLSVL.

The chain has TRBV6-5 and TRBJ2-7, with 8 bases fitting TRBD2. The CDR3 length is 14 residues. The J segment lost 4 bases and the V segment lost 7 bases, leaving 9 bases of the junction unmatched. Germline V gene lookup returns CDR1 MNHEY and CDR2 SVGAGI. In nucleotides, the CDR3 is TGTGCCAGCACACTAGCGGACTCAACTTACGAGCAGTACTTC. This encodes CASTLADSTYEQYF.

The chain couples TRBV30 to TRBJ2-7; TRBD1 aligns across 10 bases. The J segment lost 6 bases and the V segment lost 3 bases, leaving 8 bases of the junction unmatched. Germline CDR1 GTSNPN, CDR2 SVGIG (reference sequence). The CDR3 length is 14 residues. The CDR3 nucleotides are TGTGCCTGGAGGCCCCGACAGGGGGCAGGCGAGCAGTACTTC. As protein: CAWRPRQGAGEQYF.

For the CDR3, the DNA is TGTGCCAGCAGCGTAGGGACGGGAATTCCCTACGAGCAGTACTTC. Residues: CASSVGTGIPYEQYF. This chain connects TRBV9 to TRBJ2-7; tentative D call: TRBD2 (5 bases). The CDR3 has 15 amino acids. Trimming stripped 0 bases from V and 2 bases from J, with 12 bases between. Germline CDR1 is SGDLS and CDR2 is YYNGEE.

To note about this clone: Other DNA sequences in the same sample also yield this CDR3. The chain is built from TRBV20-1 and TRBJ1-1, with no clear D. This CDR3 is built from 11 residues. Trimming took off 3 bases at V and 7 bases at J, with 9 bases between the two ends. Per germline, CDR1 DFQATT and CDR2 SNEGSKA (reference sequence). The CDR3 spells CSARGGVEAFF. DNA for the CDR3: TGCAGTGCTAGGGGCGGGGTTGAAGCTTTCTTT.

The chain recombines TRBV6-6 with TRBJ1-1, with D possibly matching TRBD1 (5 bases). The V end was cut by 8 bases, the J end by 1 base, with 17 bases between. CDR1 and CDR2 (germline): MNHNY, SVGAGI (reference sequence). The CDR3 extends over 15 amino acids. CDR3 nucleotide sequence: TGTGCCAGCGCCGGGACCCGGACCGAGAACACTGAAGCTTTCTTT. It encodes CASAGTRTENTEAFF.

The J gene is TRBJ2-2, the V gene TRBV27; D is undetermined. CDR1 and CDR2 from the germline V gene are MNHEY and SMNVEV (reference sequence). This CDR3 contains 18 residues. V dropped 3 bases and J dropped 4 bases, with 21 bases sitting between them. This chain's CDR3 is CASSFLFPAPRSTGELFF. The CDR3 region has the DNA TGTGCCAGCAGTTTCTTATTTCCGGCCCCGCGCAGCACCGGGGAGCTGTTTTTT.

As DNA, the CDR3 is TGTGCCAGCAGCCAGACCGTTTCTAACTATGGCTACACCTTC. It specifies CASSQTVSNYGYTF. This chain uses TRBV14 with TRBJ1-2, with D hard to call. The germline V and J ends were trimmed by 3 bases and 0 bases, with 8 bases remaining between them. CDR3 size: 14 residues. The germline CDR1 and CDR2 sequences are SGHDN and FVKESK.

The V call is TRBV7-9, the J call TRBJ1-4; TRBD1 matches 8 bases. This CDR3 comprises 16 residues. Germline CDR1 reads SEHNR; CDR2 reads FQNEAQ (reference sequence). V was clipped by 4 bases and J by 3 bases; unmatched bases: 7. The CDR3 reads CASSSNQGAANEKLFF. CDR3 bases: TGTGCCAGCAGCTCCAATCAGGGGGCTGCTAATGAAAAACTGTTTTTT.

The chain carries TRBV6-5 and TRBJ1-1, with D unresolved. V lost 2 bases and J 7 bases, leaving 8 bases between the germline ends. The CDR3 has 12 residues. From germline, CDR1 is MNHEY and CDR2 SVGAGI. The CDR3 bases are TGTGCCAGCAGTTACCAGGACGGTGAAGCTTTCTTT. Protein product: CASSYQDGEAFF.

The CDR3 DNA reads as TGTGCCAGCAGTTCACTAGCGGGGGGTAGCACAGATACGCAGTATTTT. Translated: CASSSLAGGSTDTQYF. V usage is TRBV6-2 or TRBV6-3 and J usage is TRBJ2-3; 12 bases map to TRBD2. Germline CDR1 reads MNHEY; CDR2 reads SVGEGT. The CDR3 consists of 16 residues. The ends lost 4 bases at V and 0 bases at J; junction bases unmatched: 2.

J is TRBJ1-1 and V is TRBV2, with D perhaps matching TRBD1 (6 bases). V was pared by 6 bases and J by 4 bases, with 18 bases between. From germline, CDR1 is SNHLY and CDR2 FYNNEI. CDR3 length equals 15 residues. This CDR3 reads CASRSGTSPGTEAFF. The CDR3 DNA reads as TGTGCCAGCAGATCCGGGACAAGCCCGGGCACTGAAGCTTTCTTT.

The rearrangement uses TRBV7-2 and TRBJ2-7, with 9 bases aligning to TRBD1. Germline trimming cut 6 bases from V and 2 bases from J; bases unmatched to any gene: 5. CDR3 size: 14 residues. Germline V CDR1 and CDR2: SGHTA, FQGNSA. The CDR3 coding sequence is TGTGCCAGCAGACCCACAGGGGGCGCCTACGAGCAGTACTTC. It translates to CASRPTGGAYEQYF.

In this sample, this clone turned up a few times. The V and J genes are TRBV5-1 and TRBJ1-1; 7 bases map to TRBD1. V dropped 0 bases and J dropped 4; count of bases not matched to a gene: 0. Per germline, CDR1 SGHRS and CDR2 YFSETQ. This CDR3 has 13 amino acids. In nucleotides, the CDR3 is TGCGCCAGCAGCTTGGAGGGGGCCACTGAAGCTTTCTTT. Translated, it gives CASSLEGATEAFF.